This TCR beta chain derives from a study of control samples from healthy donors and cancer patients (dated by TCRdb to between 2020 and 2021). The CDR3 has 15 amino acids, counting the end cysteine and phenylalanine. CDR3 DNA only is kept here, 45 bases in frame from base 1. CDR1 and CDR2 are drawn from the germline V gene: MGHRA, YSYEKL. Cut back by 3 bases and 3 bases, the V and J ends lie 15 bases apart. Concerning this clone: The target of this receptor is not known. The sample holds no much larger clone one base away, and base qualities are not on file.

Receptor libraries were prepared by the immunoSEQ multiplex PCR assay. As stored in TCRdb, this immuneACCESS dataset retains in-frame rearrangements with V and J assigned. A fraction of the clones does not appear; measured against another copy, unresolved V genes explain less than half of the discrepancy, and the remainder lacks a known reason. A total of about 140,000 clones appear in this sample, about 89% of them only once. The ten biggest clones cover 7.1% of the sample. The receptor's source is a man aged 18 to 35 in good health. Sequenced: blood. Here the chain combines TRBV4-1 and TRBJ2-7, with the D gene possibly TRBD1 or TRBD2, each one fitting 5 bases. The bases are TGCGCCAGCAGCCAGGCGAGGGGACGATACTACGAGCAGTACTTC. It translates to CASSQARGRYYEQYF.